These 26 T cell receptor beta chains came from one sample sequenced in a study of shared clonotypes between healthy human individuals. TCRdb's table, derived via immunoSEQ multiplex PCR, lists solely in-frame clones and lacks some. In the table there are fewer than 1.6 million clones, around 98.5% of which are singletons. The specimen was naive CD4+ T cells sorted from blood. Noted subset: CD45RA+ positively selected. The receptors shown here come from a man aged 25 to 45 in good health.

The rearrangement joins TRBV5-5 to TRBJ2-3, with D uncertain. V shed 0 bases and J shed 6 bases, with 2 bases lying between them. Germline loops: CDR1 SGHKS, CDR2 YYEKEE (reference sequence). The CDR3 contains 11 residues. CDR3 region: CASSLGDTQYF. CDR3 DNA: TGTGCCAGCAGCTTGGGTGATACGCAGTATTTT.

The rearrangement uses TRBV10-3 and TRBJ2-7; 9 bases agree with TRBD2. V was pared by 5 bases and J by 5 bases, with 4 bases of the junction left unmatched. CDR1 is ENHRY, CDR2 SYGVKD, per germline. The CDR3 is 13 residues long. The CDR3 here is CAISLAGDNEQYF. CDR3 nucleotides: TGTGCCATCAGTTTAGCGGGAGACAACGAGCAGTACTTC.

This rearrangement joins TRBV6-1 to TRBJ2-7; D is uncertain. CDR1 MNHNS and CDR2 SASEGT come from the germline V gene. Trimming removed 7 bases from V and 5 bases from J, with 18 bases in between. This CDR3 is 14 amino acids long. CDR3 sequence reads: CASKKVADEHEQYF. The CDR3 nucleotides read TGTGCCAGCAAGAAGGTGGCGGACGAACACGAGCAGTACTTC.

CDR3 sequence: CASRGGWDQPQHF. In DNA form, the CDR3 reads TGTGCCAGCAGGGGGGGCTGGGATCAGCCCCAGCATTTT. V usage is TRBV28 and J usage is TRBJ1-5; a weak D match, TRBD1 (6 bases). Trimming pared 6 bases from V and 5 bases from J, leaving 11 bases between. The CDR3 contains 13 residues. The germline V gene encodes CDR1 MDHEN and CDR2 SYDVKM.

The chain links TRBV18 to TRBJ2-2, with 8 bases matching TRBD2. With 10 bases clipped from V and 4 bases from J, the junction kept 2 bases outside the gene matches. Germline V gene lookup returns CDR1 KGHSH and CDR2 LQKENI. The CDR3 is 12 amino acids. The CDR3 loop reads CATGTSTGELFF. The CDR3 DNA sequence: TGTGCCACCGGGACTAGCACCGGGGAGCTGTTTTTT.

V and J are TRBV7-7 and TRBJ1-1; 10 positions match TRBD1. CDR3 length: 17 amino acids. The germline V gene has CDR1 SSHAT and CDR2 FNYEAQ (reference sequence). The V gene end was trimmed by 5 bases and the J gene end by 5 bases; junction bases not matched to a gene: 14. DNA of the CDR3: TGTGCCAGCAGCCCAGGACAGGGGGGAGGTCCCGGGACTGAAGCTTTCTTT. Protein product: CASSPGQGGGPGTEAFF.

The rearrangement uses TRBV28 and TRBJ1-1; maybe TRBD1 (6 bases). Between the trimmed V and J ends, which lost 0 bases and 6 bases, there was a span of 20 bases. Germline CDR1 reads MDHEN; CDR2 reads SYDVKM. This CDR3 comprises 17 residues. The CDR3 region has the DNA TGTGCCAGCAGTTTATGGGGGACCAAACAGGGTGGGCCTGAAGCTTTCTTT. Its translation is CASSLWGTKQGGPEAFF.

This chain uses TRBV5-6 with TRBJ2-1; 8 nucleotides line up with TRBD2. Germline CDR1 SGHDT, CDR2 YYEEEE. This CDR3 spans 16 amino acids. Trimming at V came to 1 base and at J to 2 bases, leaving 5 bases not matched to a gene. CDR3 region: CASSLHLGLAYNEQFF. Here the CDR3 DNA reads TGTGCCAGCAGCTTGCATTTGGGACTAGCCTACAATGAGCAGTTCTTC.

This clone was counted a single time. V and J are TRBV9 and TRBJ2-7; 9 bases fit TRBD1. The CDR3 consists of 17 residues. Trimming at V came to 3 bases and at J to 5 bases, leaving 15 bases not matched to a gene. Germline CDR1 and CDR2: SGDLS and YYNGEE. The CDR3 nucleotides are TGTGCCAGCAGCGCTCGGGCGGGACAGGGCCGGATTAACGAGCAGTACTTC. Its translation: CASSARAGQGRINEQYF.

The chain links TRBV10-2 to TRBJ2-5; D may be TRBD1 (6 bases). The germline V gene encodes CDR1 WSHSY and CDR2 SAAADI. Trimming stripped 4 bases from V and 5 bases from J, with 14 bases between. The CDR3 is made up of 14 amino acids. The CDR3 sequence: CASSGLQGLETQYF. In DNA, the CDR3 is TGCGCCAGCAGTGGTTTACAGGGTCTGGAGACCCAGTACTTC.

This clone showed up just once. In nucleotides, the CDR3 is TGTGCCAGCAGCTCCCCAGGGGGCCCGACGAACACTGAAGCTTTCTTT. It translates to CASSSPGGPTNTEAFF. This chain links TRBV5-4 with TRBJ1-1; 8 bases align to TRBD1. V was clipped by 3 bases and J by 1 base; unmatched bases: 8. The germline CDR1 and CDR2 sequences are SGHNT and YYREEE (reference sequence). There are 16 residues in the CDR3.

V is TRBV11-2 and J is TRBJ2-7; 10 positions agree with TRBD2. Germline trimming cut 4 bases from V and 3 bases from J; bases unmatched to any gene: 9. The length of the CDR3 is 16 residues. Germline V gene lookup returns CDR1 SGHAT and CDR2 FQNNGV. DNA of the CDR3: TGTGCCAGCAGCTCAACTAGCGGGATAATATACTACGAGCAGTACTTC. Its protein is CASSSTSGIIYYEQYF.

The J gene is TRBJ2-6, the V gene TRBV30; D remains ambiguous. Germline V gives CDR1 GTSNPN, CDR2 SVGIG (reference sequence). This CDR3 is built from 14 residues. Trimming removed 2 bases from V and 0 bases from J, with 5 bases in between. This CDR3 reads CAWSLSSGANVLTF. The CDR3 bases are TGTGCCTGGAGTCTGAGCTCTGGGGCCAACGTCCTGACTTTC.

The chain has TRBV7-9 and TRBJ2-6; no reliable D call. The V end was cut by 5 bases, the J end by 3 bases, with 8 bases between. Per germline, CDR1 SEHNR and CDR2 FQNEAQ (reference sequence). This CDR3 region has 14 residues. This chain's CDR3 is CASSRLGGANVLTF. The CDR3 DNA reads TGTGCCAGCAGCCGTTTGGGTGGGGCCAACGTCCTGACTTTC. The full variable domain, completed using reference TRBV7-9 and TRBJ2-6, is DTGVSQNPRHKITKRGQNVTFRCDPISEHNRLYWYRQTLGQGPEFLTYFQNEAQLEKSRLLSDRFSAERPKGSFSTLEIQRTEQGDSAMYLCASSRLGGANVLTFGAGSRLTVL.

As DNA, the CDR3 is TGCGCCAGCAGCCAAGATCCAGGACAGCCCGACAGGCAGTACTTC. This gives the protein CASSQDPGQPDRQYF. The V gene is TRBV4-1, the J gene TRBJ2-7, with D tentatively TRBD1 (6 bases). The germline gives CDR1 MGHRA, CDR2 YSYEKL. The CDR3 totals 15 residues. V gave up 0 bases and J gave up 9 bases, with 18 bases separating them.

This sequence joins TRBV29-1 and TRBJ1-1; no firm D call. The CDR3 contains 13 residues. Germline V lookup: CDR1 SQVTM, CDR2 ANQGSEA. With 5 bases removed from V and 4 bases from J, the gap between germline ends came to 14 bases. This chain's CDR3 is CSVSSTPATEAFF. As DNA, the CDR3 is TGCAGCGTTTCCTCAACTCCTGCCACTGAAGCTTTCTTT. Full variable domain (missing parts from reference TRBV29-1 and TRBJ1-1): SAVISQKPSRDICQRGTSLTIQCQVDSQVTMMFWYRQQPGQSLTLIATANQGSEATYESGFVIDKFPISRPNLTFSTLTVSNMSPEDSSIYLCSVSSTPATEAFFGQGTRLTVV.

J is TRBJ2-7 and V is TRBV7-8, with 11 positions matching TRBD1. This CDR3 is built from 16 residues. The trim removed 1 base at V and 0 bases at J, leaving 2 bases unmatched. Per germline, CDR1 SGHVS and CDR2 FQNEAQ. CDR3 sequence (DNA): TGTGCCAGCAGCTTAGGGGGACAGGGGGGCTCCTACGAGCAGTACTTC. Translation gives CASSLGGQGGSYEQYF.

CDR3 amino acids: CSAEWDRGLYGYTF. The CDR3 nucleotides are TGCAGCGCCGAATGGGACAGGGGGCTGTATGGCTACACCTTC. V gene TRBV29-1 combines with J gene TRBJ1-2, with TRBD1 identical over 12 bases. In germline, CDR1 is SQVTM, CDR2 ANQGSEA. V lost 7 bases to trimming and J lost 5 bases; unmatched junction nucleotides: 8. The length of the CDR3 is 14 residues.

The rearrangement links TRBV5-4 to TRBJ2-5; D perhaps matches TRBD1 (6 bases). The germline V and J ends were trimmed by 3 bases and 6 bases, with 15 bases remaining between them. Germline values: CDR1 SGHNT, CDR2 YYREEE (reference sequence). This CDR3 spans 14 amino acids. The CDR3 region has the DNA TGTGCCAGCAGCTCCGAGGGGCAGGGGAAGACCCAGTACTTC. This translates into CASSSEGQGKTQYF.

Turning to this clone: The junction differs from germline at one of its ends, possibly a read error. CDR3 sequence (DNA): TGCGCCAGCAGCATCGGACTAGCGGGACCTCCTCAAGGGACCCAGTACTTC. Translation gives CASSIGLAGPPQGTQYF. The V gene is TRBV5-1, the J gene TRBJ2-5, with TRBD2 matching 12 bases. The CDR3 covers 17 residues. Germline CDR1 and CDR2: SGHRS and YFSETQ.

This clone was recorded only once. The chain combines TRBV4-1 with TRBJ2-1; 8 nucleotides align to TRBD2. The ends lost 1 base at V and 13 bases at J; junction bases unmatched: 9. Germline assignment: CDR1 MGHRA and CDR2 YSYEKL. This CDR3 is 14 amino acids long. CDR3 coding DNA: TGCGCCAGCAGCCAAGTCGAAATAGCGGGACTACAGTTCTTC. Its protein product is CASSQVEIAGLQFF.

The chain employs TRBV6-1 and TRBJ1-3; no definite D call. V was shortened by 7 bases and J by 0 bases, with 10 bases between the two germline ends. From germline, CDR1 is MNHNS and CDR2 SASEGT. The CDR3 contains 14 residues. In DNA, the CDR3 is TGTGCCAGCACTTTAATGGACTCTGGAAACACCATATATTTT. It encodes CASTLMDSGNTIYF.

J is TRBJ2-1 and V is TRBV7-9; TRBD1 agrees at 8 bases. The CDR3 is made up of 13 amino acids. The V gene's germline CDR1 is SEHNR and CDR2 FQNEAQ (reference sequence). V lost 3 bases, J lost 7 bases, and 2 bases stayed unmatched. CDR3 in DNA: TGTGCCAGCAGCTTTACAGGGGGTAATGAGCAGTTCTTC. Translation: CASSFTGGNEQFF.

This clone was observed a single time. The chain carries TRBV2 and TRBJ2-1; 8 nucleotides agree with TRBD2. The length of the CDR3 is 15 residues. Germline loops: CDR1 SNHLY, CDR2 FYNNEI. With V trimmed by 6 bases and J by 5 bases, 9 bases remained unmatched. CDR3 bases: TGTGCCAGCAGGAGGGTAGCGGGAAGTAACAATGAGCAGTTCTTC. The encoded protein is CASRRVAGSNNEQFF.

V and J are TRBV7-8 and TRBJ2-7; 11 nucleotides line up with TRBD1. The trim removed 5 bases at V and 2 bases at J, leaving 5 bases unmatched. This CDR3 has 15 residues. Per the germline V gene, CDR1 is SGHVS and CDR2 is FQNEAQ. This CDR3 is CASSRGQGAAYEQYF. The CDR3 DNA is TGTGCCAGCAGCCGTGGACAGGGGGCGGCCTACGAGCAGTACTTC.

J is TRBJ1-2 and V is TRBV28; D unresolved. Trimming left V 6 bases short and J 5 bases short, with 10 bases between. Germline values: CDR1 MDHEN, CDR2 SYDVKM. This CDR3 has 12 residues. The CDR3 protein is CASSAGMYGYTF. The CDR3 DNA reads TGTGCCAGCAGCGCGGGGATGTATGGCTACACCTTC.